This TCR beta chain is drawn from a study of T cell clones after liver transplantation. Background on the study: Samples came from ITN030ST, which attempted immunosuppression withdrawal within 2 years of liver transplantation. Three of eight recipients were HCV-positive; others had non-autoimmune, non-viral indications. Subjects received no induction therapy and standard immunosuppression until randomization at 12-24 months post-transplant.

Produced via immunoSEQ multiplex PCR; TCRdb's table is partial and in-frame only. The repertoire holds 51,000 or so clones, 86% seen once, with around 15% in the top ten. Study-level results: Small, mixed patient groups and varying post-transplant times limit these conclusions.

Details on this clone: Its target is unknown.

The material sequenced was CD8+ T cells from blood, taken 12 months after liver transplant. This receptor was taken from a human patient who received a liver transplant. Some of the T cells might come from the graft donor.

CDR3: CSAEGTVGNIQYF. CDR3 nucleotide sequence: TGCAGCGCCGAAGGGACAGTTGGAAACATTCAGTACTTC. V usage is TRBV29-1 and J usage is TRBJ2-4; TRBD1 matches 7 bases. The CDR3 has 13 amino acids. The germline CDR1 and CDR2 sequences are SQVTM and ANQGSEA. Trimming removed 7 bases from V and 6 bases from J; junction bases left unmatched: 9. Variable domain in full (rest from reference TRBV29-1 and TRBJ2-4): SAVISQKPSRDICQRGTSLTIQCQVDSQVTMMFWYRQQPGQSLTLIATANQGSEATYESGFVIDKFPISRPNLTFSTLTVSNMSPEDSSIYLCSAEGTVGNIQYFGAGTRLSVL.